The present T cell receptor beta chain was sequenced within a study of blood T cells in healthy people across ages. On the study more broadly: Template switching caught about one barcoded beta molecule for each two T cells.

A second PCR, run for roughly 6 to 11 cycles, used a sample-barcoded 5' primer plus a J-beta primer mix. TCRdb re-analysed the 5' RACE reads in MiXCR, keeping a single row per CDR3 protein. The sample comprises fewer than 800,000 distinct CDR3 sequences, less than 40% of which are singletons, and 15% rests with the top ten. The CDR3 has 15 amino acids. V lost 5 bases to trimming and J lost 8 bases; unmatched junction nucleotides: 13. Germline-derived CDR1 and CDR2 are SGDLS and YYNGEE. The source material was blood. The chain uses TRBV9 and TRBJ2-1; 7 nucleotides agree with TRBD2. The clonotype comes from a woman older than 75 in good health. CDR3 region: CASSSLGGGGDEQFF. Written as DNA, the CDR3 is TGTGCCAGCAGTTCCCTTGGCGGGGGAGGCGATGAGCAGTTCTTC.